The 8 T cell receptor beta chains below all came from one sample that was sequenced in a study of CD8 T cells in ankylosing spondylitis. From the 5' RACE reads, TCRdb called clonotypes with MiXCR, one entry per CDR3 protein. The sample records approximately 540,000 distinct CDR3 sequences, about 13% being singletons. Study results and limitations: Blood of patients with ankylosing spondylitis appeared to be characterized by a TCR beta motif of eight highly homologous variants.

Their specific antigens are unknown. Specimen: blood, either unsorted or a sorted T cell fraction (not recorded which). These TCRs come from a male donor with ankylosing spondylitis.

This clonotype appeared a few times. The chain couples TRBV5-1 to TRBJ1-2, with D hard to call. The CDR3 has 15 amino acids. CDR1 is SGHRS and CDR2 is YFSETQ in the germline V gene. V was cut by 0 bases and J by 2 bases, with 11 bases left in between. The CDR3 is CASSLAGRMNYGYTF. For the CDR3, the DNA is TGCGCCAGCAGCTTGGCCGGGCGGATGAACTATGGCTACACCTTC. Drawing the rest from reference TRBV5-1 and TRBJ1-2, the complete variable domain is KAGVTQTPRYLIKTRGQQVTLSCSPISGHRSVSWYQQTPGQGLQFLFEYFSETQRNKGNFPGRFSGRQFSNSRSEMNVSTLELGDSALYLCASSLAGRMNYGYTFGSGTRLTVV.

The sample holds a few counts of this clonotype. The rearrangement links TRBV5-1 to TRBJ2-3; D possibly corresponds to TRBD1 (5 bases). Germline loops: CDR1 SGHRS, CDR2 YFSETQ. CDR3 length equals 14 residues. Trimming shortened V by 6 bases and J by 1 base, and 12 bases separated the two germline ends. The CDR3 region has the DNA TGCGCCAGCAACCGCCAGGGCCGCACAGATACGCAGTATTTT. It specifies CASNRQGRTDTQYF.

This chain links TRBV18 with TRBJ1-1; 7 bases line up with TRBD1. Germline-derived CDR1 and CDR2 are KGHSH and LQKENI. The V and J ends lost 6 bases and 6 bases, in that order; junction bases with no gene match: 10. There are 14 residues in the CDR3. In DNA, the CDR3 is TGTGCCAGCTCGCTACCAGACAGGGTGGCTGAAGCTTTCTTT. Protein sequence: CASSLPDRVAEAFF.

This clonotype was seen repeatedly, ten times or more. The chain couples TRBV12-3 or TRBV12-4 to TRBJ1-2; no firm D call. This CDR3 contains 11 residues. V was cut by 5 bases and J by 4 bases, with 5 bases left in between. CDR3 DNA sequence: TGTGCCAGCAGTCGGGGCTATGGCTACACCTTC. Translation gives CASSRGYGYTF.

The chain is built from TRBV10-3 and TRBJ1-6; perhaps TRBD1 as D (6 bases). V shed 6 bases and J shed 0 bases, with 12 bases lying between them. CDR3 size: 16 residues. Germline CDR1 and CDR2: ENHRY and SYGVKD. Here the CDR3 reads CAISQGSLSYNSPLHF. The CDR3, as DNA: TGTGCCATCAGCCAGGGGTCCCTCTCCTATAATTCACCCCTCCACTTT.

This clonotype showed up many times. This sequence joins TRBV12-3 or TRBV12-4 and TRBJ1-4; 7 bases are a match to TRBD1. This CDR3 is 14 amino acids long. V dropped 6 bases and J dropped 4; count of bases not matched to a gene: 5. The CDR3 DNA follows: TGTGCCAGCAGCCGGACAGGATTTAATGAAAAACTGTTTTTT. Translated, it gives CASSRTGFNEKLFF.

This clonotype was recorded at least ten times. The J gene is TRBJ2-7, the V gene TRBV7-8; D perhaps matches TRBD1 (6 bases). CDR3 length: 14 residues. V lost 2 bases and J 0 bases, leaving 8 bases between the germline ends. The germline V gene has CDR1 SGHVS and CDR2 FQNEAQ. In nucleotides, the CDR3 is TGTGCCAGCAGCTTAACAGGGATCTCCTACGAGCAGTACTTC. This sequence encodes CASSLTGISYEQYF.

The sample holds a few counts of this clonotype. The chain has TRBV20-1 and TRBJ2-3; D is ambiguous. The germline V gene encodes CDR1 DFQATT and CDR2 SNEGSKA (reference sequence). CDR3 length equals 13 residues. Between the trimmed V and J ends, which lost 0 bases and 2 bases, there was a span of 6 bases. In nucleotides, the CDR3 is TGCAGTGCTAGAGATTACTTCACAGATACGCAGTATTTT. Protein sequence: CSARDYFTDTQYF.